This T cell receptor beta chain was documented in a study of control samples from healthy donors and cancer patients. The V gene lost 5 bases and the J gene lost 5 bases, with 15 bases spanning the gap. This CDR3 has 14 residues. Germline CDR1 and CDR2: LGHDT and YNNKEL (reference sequence). Assay used: immunoSEQ multiplex PCR; TCRdb lists only in-frame clones, some missing. There are some 200,000 clones in the sample; around 94% occur only once, and about 1.4% lies in the top ten. The sample comprised blood. The clonotype comes from a man aged 45-65 years in good health. This chain uses TRBV3-1 (or the pseudogene TRBV3-2) with TRBJ1-2; TRBD1 is a possible D gene (5 bases). CDR3 DNA sequence: TGTGCCAGCAGCTTACATAGGGGTAGGTATGGCTACACCTTC. Residues: CASSLHRGRYGYTF.